This T cell receptor (beta chain) stems from a study of control samples from healthy donors and cancer patients. This table comes from immunoSEQ multiplex PCR, and its TCRdb copy is limited to in-frame clones, with some not included. The sample carries 90,000 to 100,000 clones, 79% recorded once. The J segment lost 6 bases and the V segment lost 4 bases, leaving 12 bases of the junction unmatched. The germline V gene encodes CDR1 SGHRS and CDR2 YFSETQ. The CDR3 runs to 16 residues. This chain connects TRBV5-1 to TRBJ1-2, with TRBD1 matching 10 bases. The sample consisted of blood. The TCR was taken from a woman in her 30s in good health. The CDR3 reads CASSRDSSGTGDGYTF. The CDR3 bases are TGCGCCAGCAGCAGAGATAGTTCCGGGACAGGGGATGGCTACACCTTC.